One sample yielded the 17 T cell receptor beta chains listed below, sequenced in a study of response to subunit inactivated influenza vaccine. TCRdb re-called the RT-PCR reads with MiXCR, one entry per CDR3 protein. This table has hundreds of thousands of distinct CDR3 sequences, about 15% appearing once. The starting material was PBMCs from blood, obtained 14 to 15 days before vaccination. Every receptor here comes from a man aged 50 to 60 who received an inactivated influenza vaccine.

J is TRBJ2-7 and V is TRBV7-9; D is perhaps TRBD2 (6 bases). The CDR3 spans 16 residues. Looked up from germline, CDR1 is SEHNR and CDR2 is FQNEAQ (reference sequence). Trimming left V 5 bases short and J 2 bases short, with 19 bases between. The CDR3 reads CASSPYPGVQPYEQYF. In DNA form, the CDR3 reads TGTGCCAGCAGCCCCTACCCGGGAGTACAGCCCTACGAGCAGTACTTC.

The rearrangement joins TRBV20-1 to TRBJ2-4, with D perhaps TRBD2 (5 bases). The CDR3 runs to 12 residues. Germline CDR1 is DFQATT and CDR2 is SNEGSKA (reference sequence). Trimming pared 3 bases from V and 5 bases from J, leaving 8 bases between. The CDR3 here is CSASGIQNIQYF. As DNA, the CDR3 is TGCAGTGCTAGCGGGATCCAAAACATTCAGTACTTC.

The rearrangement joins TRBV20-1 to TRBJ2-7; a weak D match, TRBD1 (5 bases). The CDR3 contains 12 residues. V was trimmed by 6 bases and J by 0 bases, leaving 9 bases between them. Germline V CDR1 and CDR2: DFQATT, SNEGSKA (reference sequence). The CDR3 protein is CSAKTDSYEQYF. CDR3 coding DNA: TGCAGTGCCAAGACAGACTCCTACGAGCAGTACTTC.

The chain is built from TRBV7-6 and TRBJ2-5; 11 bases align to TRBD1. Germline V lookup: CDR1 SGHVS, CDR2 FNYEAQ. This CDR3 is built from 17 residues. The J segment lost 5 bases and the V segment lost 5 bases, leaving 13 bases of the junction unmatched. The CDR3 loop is CASSARDRGVLMETQYF. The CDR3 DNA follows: TGTGCCAGCAGCGCCCGGGACAGGGGGGTATTAATGGAGACCCAGTACTTC. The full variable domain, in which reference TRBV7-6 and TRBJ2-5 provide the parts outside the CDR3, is GAGVSQSPRYKVTKRGQDVALRCDPISGHVSLYWYRQALGQGPEFLTYFNYEAQQDKSGLPNDRFSAERPEGSISTLTIQRTEQRDSAMYRCASSARDRGVLMETQYFGPGTRLLVL.

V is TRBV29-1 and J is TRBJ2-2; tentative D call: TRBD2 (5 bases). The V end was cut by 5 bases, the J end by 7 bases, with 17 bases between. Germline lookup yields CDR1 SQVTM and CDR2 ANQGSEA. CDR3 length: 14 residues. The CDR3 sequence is CSVQSTRSGGELFF. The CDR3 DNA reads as TGCAGCGTTCAATCTACTAGGTCGGGCGGGGAGCTGTTTTTT.

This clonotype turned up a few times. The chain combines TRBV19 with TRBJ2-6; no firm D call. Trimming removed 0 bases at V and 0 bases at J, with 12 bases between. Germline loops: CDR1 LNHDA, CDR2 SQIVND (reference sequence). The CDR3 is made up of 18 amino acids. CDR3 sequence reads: CASSIDTGLSSGANVLTF. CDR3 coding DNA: TGTGCCAGTAGTATAGATACCGGGCTGAGCTCTGGGGCCAACGTCCTGACTTTC.

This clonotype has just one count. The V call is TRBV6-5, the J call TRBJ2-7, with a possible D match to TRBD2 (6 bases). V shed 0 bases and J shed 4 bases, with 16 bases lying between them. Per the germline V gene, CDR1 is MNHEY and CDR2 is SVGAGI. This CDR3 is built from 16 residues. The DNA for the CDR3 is TGTGCCAGCAGTTACTCGACAGACCGAGGGACTTACGAGCAGTACTTC. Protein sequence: CASSYSTDRGTYEQYF.

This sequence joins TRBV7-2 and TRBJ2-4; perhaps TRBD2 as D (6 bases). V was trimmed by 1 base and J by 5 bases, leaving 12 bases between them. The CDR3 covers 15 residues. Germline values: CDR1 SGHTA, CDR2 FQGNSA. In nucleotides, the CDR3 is TGTGCCAGCAGCTTAGACCCGGGGGTCCAAAACATTCAGTACTTC. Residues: CASSLDPGVQNIQYF.

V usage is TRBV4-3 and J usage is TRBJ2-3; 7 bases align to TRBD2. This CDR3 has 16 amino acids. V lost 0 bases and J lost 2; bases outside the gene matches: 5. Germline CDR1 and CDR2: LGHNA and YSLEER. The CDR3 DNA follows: TGCGCCAGCAGCCAAGAACCGGGGGGTCACACAGATACGCAGTATTTT. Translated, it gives CASSQEPGGHTDTQYF.

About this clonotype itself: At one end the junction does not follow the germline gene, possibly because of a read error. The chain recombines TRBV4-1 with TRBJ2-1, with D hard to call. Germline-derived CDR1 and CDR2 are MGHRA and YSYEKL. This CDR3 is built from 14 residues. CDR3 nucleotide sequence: TGCGCCAGCAGACAAGAAGAAAGCTACAATGAGCAGTTCTTC. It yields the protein CASRQEESYNEQFF.

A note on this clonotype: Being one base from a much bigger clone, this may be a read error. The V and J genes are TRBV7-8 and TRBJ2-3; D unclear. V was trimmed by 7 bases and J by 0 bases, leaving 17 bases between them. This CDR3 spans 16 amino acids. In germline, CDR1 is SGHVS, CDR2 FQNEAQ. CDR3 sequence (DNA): TGTGCCAGCACCCCGCGACTCCTGGGGAGCACAGATACGCAGTATTTT. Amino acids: CASTPRLLGSTDTQYF.

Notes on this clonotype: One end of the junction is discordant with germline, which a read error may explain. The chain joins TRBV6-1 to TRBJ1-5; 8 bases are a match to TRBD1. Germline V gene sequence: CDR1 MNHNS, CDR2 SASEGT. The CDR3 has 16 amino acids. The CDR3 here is CTSGKIGTGSNQPQHF. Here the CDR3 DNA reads TGTACCAGCGGGAAAATCGGGACAGGTAGCAATCAGCCCCAGCATTTT.

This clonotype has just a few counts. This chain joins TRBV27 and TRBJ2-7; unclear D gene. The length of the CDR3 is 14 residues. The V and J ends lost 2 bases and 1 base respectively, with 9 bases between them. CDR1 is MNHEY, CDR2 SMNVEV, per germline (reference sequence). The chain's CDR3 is CASSLLERSYEQYF. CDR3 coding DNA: TGTGCCAGCAGTTTACTGGAGAGGTCCTACGAGCAGTACTTC.

The CDR3 sequence is CSAIYGGDTQYF. The CDR3 coding sequence is TGCAGTGCCATCTACGGGGGGGATACGCAGTATTTT. This chain links TRBV20-1 with TRBJ2-3; 7 bases fit TRBD2. J lost 6 bases, V lost 6 bases, and 6 bases had no gene match. The CDR3 is made up of 12 amino acids. Germline loops: CDR1 DFQATT, CDR2 SNEGSKA (reference sequence).

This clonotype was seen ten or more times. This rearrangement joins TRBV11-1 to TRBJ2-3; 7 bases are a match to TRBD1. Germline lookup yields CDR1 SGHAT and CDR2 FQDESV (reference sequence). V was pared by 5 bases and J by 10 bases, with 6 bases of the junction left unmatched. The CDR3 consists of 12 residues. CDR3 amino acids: CASSPTGFSQYF. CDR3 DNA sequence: TGTGCCAGCAGCCCGACAGGGTTCTCGCAGTATTTT. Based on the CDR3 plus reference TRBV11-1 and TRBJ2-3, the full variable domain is EAEVAQSPRYKITEKSQAVAFWCDPISGHATLYWYRQILGQGPELLVQFQDESVVDDSQLPKDRFSAERLKGVDSTLKIQPAELGDSAMYLCASSPTGFSQYFGPGTRLTVL.

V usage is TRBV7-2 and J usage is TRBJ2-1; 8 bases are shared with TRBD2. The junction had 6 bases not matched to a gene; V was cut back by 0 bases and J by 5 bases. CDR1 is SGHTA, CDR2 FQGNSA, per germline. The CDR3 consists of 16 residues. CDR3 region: CASSLAVAGGDNEQFF. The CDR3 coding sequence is TGTGCCAGCAGCTTAGCAGTTGCGGGAGGTGACAATGAGCAGTTCTTC.

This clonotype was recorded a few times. The CDR3 spells CASSLIAGGELFF. The DNA of the CDR3 is TGTGCCAGCAGCTTAATTGCTGGTGGGGAGCTGTTTTTT. V is TRBV11-2 and J is TRBJ2-2; no clear D. CDR3 size: 13 residues. Trimming stripped 2 bases from V and 8 bases from J, with 9 bases between. CDR1 SGHAT and CDR2 FQNNGV come from the germline V gene.